A single sample gave rise to the 9 T cell receptor beta chains below, sequenced in a study of neurological immune-mediated disorders. TCRdb reprocessed the 5' RACE reads with MiXCR, giving one entry per CDR3 protein. The sample lists 70,000 to 90,000 distinct CDR3 sequences, 4.5% to 6.5% occurring once. Sample: PBMCs. Receptors originate from a woman aged 30 to 39 with multiple sclerosis.

This clonotype was counted ten times or more. This chain links TRBV20-1 with TRBJ2-7; D remains unclear. CDR3 length: 12 residues. Germline lookup yields CDR1 DFQATT and CDR2 SNEGSKA (reference sequence). Trimming shortened V by 3 bases and J by 4 bases, and 10 bases separated the two germline ends. CDR3 residues: CSARGVGYEQYF. The CDR3 DNA sequence: TGCAGTGCTAGGGGTGTAGGATACGAGCAGTACTTC.

This clonotype was detected ten times or more. CDR3 region: CSASNSGPYYNEQFF. DNA for the CDR3: TGCAGTGCTTCTAACAGCGGGCCCTACTACAATGAGCAGTTCTTC. The chain uses TRBV20-1 and TRBJ2-1; TRBD2 is a possible D gene (6 bases). V lost 5 bases, J lost 3 bases, and 17 bases lay in between. There are 15 residues in the CDR3. Looked up from germline, CDR1 is DFQATT and CDR2 is SNEGSKA (reference sequence).

The V and J genes are TRBV19 and TRBJ2-1; 14 bases fit TRBD2. Germline assignment: CDR1 LNHDA and CDR2 SQIVND (reference sequence). The CDR3 sequence is 18 residues long. The V segment lost 3 bases and the J segment 5 bases; nucleotides outside the gene matches: 9. CDR3 sequence reads: CASSIGEGLAGAHNEQFF. CDR3 coding DNA: TGTGCCAGTAGTATCGGTGAGGGACTAGCGGGAGCCCACAATGAGCAGTTCTTC.

This clonotype has a count of ten or more. The rearrangement joins TRBV6-2 or TRBV6-3 to TRBJ2-5, with D uncertain. The V and J ends lost 3 bases and 5 bases respectively, with 4 bases between them. There are 11 residues in the CDR3. The germline gives CDR1 MNHEY, CDR2 SVGEGT. For the CDR3, the DNA is TGTGCCAGCAGTTATTCGGAGACCCAGTACTTC. This sequence encodes CASSYSETQYF.

Only a few counts were recorded for this clonotype. The chain is built from TRBV4-1 and TRBJ1-3; the D gene is possibly TRBD1 (6 bases). CDR3 length: 17 amino acids. Trimming pared 3 bases from V and 0 bases from J, leaving 15 bases between. In germline, CDR1 is MGHRA, CDR2 YSYEKL. The CDR3, as DNA: TGCGCCAGCAGCCACGGGAGGGGGAGCAGCTCTGGAAACACCATATATTTT. Translated: CASSHGRGSSSGNTIYF.

This clonotype was seen repeatedly, ten times or more. This chain uses TRBV20-1 with TRBJ1-2; D gene unclear. Germline loops: CDR1 DFQATT, CDR2 SNEGSKA (reference sequence). CDR3 size: 12 residues. Trimming took off 1 base at V and 7 bases at J, with 10 bases between the two ends. CDR3 region: CSARASETGYTF. The CDR3 coding sequence is TGCAGTGCTAGAGCTTCTGAGACTGGCTACACCTTC.

Only a few counts were recorded for this clonotype. The chain recombines TRBV27 with TRBJ1-5, with no clear D. The germline gives CDR1 MNHEY, CDR2 SMNVEV (reference sequence). The CDR3 runs to 13 residues. V gave up 7 bases and J gave up 3 bases, with 10 bases separating them. CDR3 nucleotides: TGTGCCAGCACCCGACGGATCAATCAGCCCCAGCATTTT. It encodes CASTRRINQPQHF.

This clonotype was detected many times. The V and J genes are TRBV15 and TRBJ2-5; no reliable D call. In germline, CDR1 is LNHNV, CDR2 YYDKDF (reference sequence). This CDR3 spans 17 amino acids. Trimming stripped 0 bases from V and 0 bases from J, with 14 bases between. The CDR3 sequence is CATSRDRVGSHQETQYF. As DNA, the CDR3 is TGTGCCACCAGCAGAGATCGGGTAGGGTCACACCAAGAGACCCAGTACTTC.

In its sample, this clonotype was seen many times. The genes are TRBV20-1 and TRBJ1-2; D is ambiguous. The CDR3 has 12 residues. Germline V gene lookup returns CDR1 DFQATT and CDR2 SNEGSKA (reference sequence). The V end lost 1 base, the J end lost 6 bases, and 9 bases lay between the germline ends. The CDR3 sequence is CSARADRNGYTF. The CDR3, as DNA: TGCAGTGCTAGAGCTGATAGAAATGGCTACACCTTC.